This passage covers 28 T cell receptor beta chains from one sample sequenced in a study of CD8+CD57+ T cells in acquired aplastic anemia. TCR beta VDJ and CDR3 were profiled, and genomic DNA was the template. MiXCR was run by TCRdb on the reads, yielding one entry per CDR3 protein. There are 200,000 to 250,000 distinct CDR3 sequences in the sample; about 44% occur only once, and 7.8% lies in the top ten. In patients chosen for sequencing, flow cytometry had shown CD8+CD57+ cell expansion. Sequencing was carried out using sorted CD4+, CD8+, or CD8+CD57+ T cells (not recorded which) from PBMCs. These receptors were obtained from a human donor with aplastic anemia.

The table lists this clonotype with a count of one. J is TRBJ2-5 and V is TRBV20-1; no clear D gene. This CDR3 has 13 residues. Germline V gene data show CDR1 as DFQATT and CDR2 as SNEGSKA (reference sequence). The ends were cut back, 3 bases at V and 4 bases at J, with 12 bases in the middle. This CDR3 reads CSASSSPGETQYF. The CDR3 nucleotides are TGCAGTGCTAGCTCATCGCCGGGAGAGACCCAGTACTTC.

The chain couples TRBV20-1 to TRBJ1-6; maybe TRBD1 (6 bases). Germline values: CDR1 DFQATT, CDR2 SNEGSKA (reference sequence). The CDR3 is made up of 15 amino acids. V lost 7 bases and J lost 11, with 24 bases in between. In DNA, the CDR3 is TGCAGTGTTAGGGACCAACAGGGAGCAGGTCCACCCCTCCACTTT. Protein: CSVRDQQGAGPPLHF.

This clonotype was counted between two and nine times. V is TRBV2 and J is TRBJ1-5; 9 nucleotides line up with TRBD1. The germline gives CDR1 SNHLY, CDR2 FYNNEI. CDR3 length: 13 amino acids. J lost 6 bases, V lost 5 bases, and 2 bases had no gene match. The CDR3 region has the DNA TGTGCCAGCAGTAAGGGACAGGGTCAGCCCCAGCATTTT. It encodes CASSKGQGQPQHF.

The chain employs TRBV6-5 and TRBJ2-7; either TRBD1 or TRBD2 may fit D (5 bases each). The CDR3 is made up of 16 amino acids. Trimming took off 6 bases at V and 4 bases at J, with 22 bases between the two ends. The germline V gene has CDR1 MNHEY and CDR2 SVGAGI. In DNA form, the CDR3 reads TGTGCCAGCAGAGGAGCCGGGACGTCGGCCGTTTACGAGCAGTACTTC. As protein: CASRGAGTSAVYEQYF.

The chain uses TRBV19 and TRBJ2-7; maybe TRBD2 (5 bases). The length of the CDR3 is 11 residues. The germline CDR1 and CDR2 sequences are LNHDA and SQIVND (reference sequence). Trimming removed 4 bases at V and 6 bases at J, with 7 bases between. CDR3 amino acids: CASSTGIEQYF. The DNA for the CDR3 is TGTGCCAGTAGTACGGGGATCGAGCAGTACTTC.

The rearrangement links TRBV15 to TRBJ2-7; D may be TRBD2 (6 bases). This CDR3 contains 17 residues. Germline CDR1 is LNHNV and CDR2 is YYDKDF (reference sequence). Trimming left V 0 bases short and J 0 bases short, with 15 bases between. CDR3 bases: TGTGCCACCAGCAGAGAAGGTGTGGAGGGAGTCTCCTACGAGCAGTACTTC. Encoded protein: CATSREGVEGVSYEQYF.

Here the CDR3 reads CASSQDRGDYEQYF. The CDR3 DNA reads TGTGCCAGCAGCCAAGATCGCGGGGACTACGAGCAGTACTTC. The V gene is TRBV7-2, the J gene TRBJ2-7; tentatively, D is TRBD2 (6 bases). CDR3 length: 14 amino acids. Trimming removed 5 bases at V and 3 bases at J, with 14 bases between. Per germline, CDR1 SGHTA and CDR2 FQGNSA.

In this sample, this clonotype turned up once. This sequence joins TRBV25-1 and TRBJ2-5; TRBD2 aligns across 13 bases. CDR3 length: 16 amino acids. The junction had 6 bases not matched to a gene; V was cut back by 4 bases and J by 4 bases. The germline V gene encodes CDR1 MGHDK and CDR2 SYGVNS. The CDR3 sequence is CASSALGLAGIETQYF. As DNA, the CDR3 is TGTGCCAGCAGTGCCCTGGGACTAGCGGGAATAGAGACCCAGTACTTC. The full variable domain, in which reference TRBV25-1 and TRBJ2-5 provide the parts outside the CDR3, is EADIYQTPRYLVIGTGKKITLECSQTMGHDKMYWYQQDPGMELHLIHYSYGVNSTEKGDLSSESTVSRIRTEHFPLTLESARPSHTSQYLCASSALGLAGIETQYFGPGTRLLVL.

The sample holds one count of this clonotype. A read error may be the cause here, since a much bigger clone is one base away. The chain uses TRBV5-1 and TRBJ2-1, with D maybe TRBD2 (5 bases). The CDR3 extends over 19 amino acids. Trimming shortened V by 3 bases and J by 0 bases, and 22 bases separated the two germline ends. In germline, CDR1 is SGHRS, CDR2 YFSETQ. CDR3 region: CASSSSPLLWRSSYNEQFF. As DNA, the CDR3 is TGCGCCAGCAGCTCCAGCCCTTTATTGTGGAGGAGCTCCTACAATGAGCAGTTCTTC.

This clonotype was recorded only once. The CDR3 loop reads CASSLPRNTEAFF. For the CDR3, the DNA is TGTGCCAGCAGCTTGCCTAGGAACACTGAAGCTTTCTTT. The rearrangement uses TRBV11-3 and TRBJ1-1; no clear D gene. With 3 bases removed from V and 1 base from J, the gap between germline ends came to 6 bases. CDR1 and CDR2 from the germline V gene are SGHNT and YENEEA. The CDR3 extends over 13 amino acids.

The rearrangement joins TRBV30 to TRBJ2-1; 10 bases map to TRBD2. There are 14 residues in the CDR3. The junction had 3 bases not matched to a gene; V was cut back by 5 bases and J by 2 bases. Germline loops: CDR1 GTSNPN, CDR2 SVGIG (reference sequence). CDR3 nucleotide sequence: TGTGCCTGGGAGCGGGAGGGCCCCTACAATGAGCAGTTCTTC. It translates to CAWEREGPYNEQFF.

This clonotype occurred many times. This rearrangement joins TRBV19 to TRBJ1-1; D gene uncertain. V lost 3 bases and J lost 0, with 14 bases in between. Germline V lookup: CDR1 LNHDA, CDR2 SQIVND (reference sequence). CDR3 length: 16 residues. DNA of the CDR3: TGTGCCAGTAGTATTAGTGTGGCAGCAATGAACACTGAAGCTTTCTTT. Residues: CASSISVAAMNTEAFF.

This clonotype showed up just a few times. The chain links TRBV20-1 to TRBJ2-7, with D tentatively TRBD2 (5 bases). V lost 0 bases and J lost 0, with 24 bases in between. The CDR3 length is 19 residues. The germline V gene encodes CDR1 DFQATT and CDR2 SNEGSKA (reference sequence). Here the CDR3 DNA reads TGCAGTGCTAGAGACGGACCCCCCCCCCCGCTAAGCGGCTCCTACGAGCAGTACTTC. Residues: CSARDGPPPPLSGSYEQYF.

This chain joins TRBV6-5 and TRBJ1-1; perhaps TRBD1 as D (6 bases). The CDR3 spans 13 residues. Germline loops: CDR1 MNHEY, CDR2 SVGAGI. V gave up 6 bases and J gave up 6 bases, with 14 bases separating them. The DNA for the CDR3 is TGTGCCAGCAGCCCGGGGGGCAGGTCTGAAGCTTTCTTT. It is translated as CASSPGGRSEAFF.

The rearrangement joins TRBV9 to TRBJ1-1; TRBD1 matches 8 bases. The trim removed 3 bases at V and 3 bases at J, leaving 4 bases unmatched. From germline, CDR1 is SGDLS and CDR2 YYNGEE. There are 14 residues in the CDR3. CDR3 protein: CASSAHRGDTEAFF. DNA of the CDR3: TGTGCCAGCAGCGCCCACAGGGGGGACACTGAAGCTTTCTTT. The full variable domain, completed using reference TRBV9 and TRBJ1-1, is DSGVTQTPKHLITATGQRVTLRCSPRSGDLSVYWYQQSLDQGLQFLIQYYNGEERAKGNILERFSAQQFPDLHSELNLSSLELGDSALYFCASSAHRGDTEAFFGQGTRLTVV.

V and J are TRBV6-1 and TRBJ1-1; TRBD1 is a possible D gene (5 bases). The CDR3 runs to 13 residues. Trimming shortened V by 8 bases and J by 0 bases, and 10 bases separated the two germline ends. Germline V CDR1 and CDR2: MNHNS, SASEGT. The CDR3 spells CASGASMNTEAFF. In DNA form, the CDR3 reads TGTGCCAGCGGGGCCAGCATGAACACTGAAGCTTTCTTT.

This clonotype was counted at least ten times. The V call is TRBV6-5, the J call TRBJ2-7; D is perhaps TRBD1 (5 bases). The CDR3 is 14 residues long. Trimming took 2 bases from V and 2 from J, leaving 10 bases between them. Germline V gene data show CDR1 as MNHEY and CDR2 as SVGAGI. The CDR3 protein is CASSYGAPPYEQYF. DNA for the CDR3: TGTGCCAGCAGTTACGGGGCTCCCCCCTACGAGCAGTACTTC.

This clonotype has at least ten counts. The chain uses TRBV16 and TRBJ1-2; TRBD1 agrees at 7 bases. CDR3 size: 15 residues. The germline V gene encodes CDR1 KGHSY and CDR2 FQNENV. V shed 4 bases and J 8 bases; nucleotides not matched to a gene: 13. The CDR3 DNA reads TGTGCCAGCAGCCCAACCCGGACAGGCCCTATCGGCTACACCTTC. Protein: CASSPTRTGPIGYTF.

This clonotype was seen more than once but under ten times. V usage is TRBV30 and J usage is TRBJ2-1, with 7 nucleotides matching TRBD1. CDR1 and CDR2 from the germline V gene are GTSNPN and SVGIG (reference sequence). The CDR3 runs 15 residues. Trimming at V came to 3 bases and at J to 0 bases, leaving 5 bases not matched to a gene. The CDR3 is CAWSKRDSSYNEQFF. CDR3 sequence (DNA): TGTGCCTGGAGCAAAAGGGACAGCTCCTACAATGAGCAGTTCTTC.

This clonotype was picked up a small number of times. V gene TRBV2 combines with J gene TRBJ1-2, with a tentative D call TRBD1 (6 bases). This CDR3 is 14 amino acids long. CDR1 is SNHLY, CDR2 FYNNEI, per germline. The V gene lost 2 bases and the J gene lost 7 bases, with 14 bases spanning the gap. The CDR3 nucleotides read TGTGCCAGCAGTGAATATGAGGGGGAGAGTGGCTACACCTTC. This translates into CASSEYEGESGYTF.

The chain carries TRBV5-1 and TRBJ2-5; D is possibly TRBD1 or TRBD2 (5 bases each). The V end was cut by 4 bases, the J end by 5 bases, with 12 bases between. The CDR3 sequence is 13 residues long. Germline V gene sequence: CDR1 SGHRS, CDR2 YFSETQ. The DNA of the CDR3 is TGCGCCAGCAGCCTCGGGGCAGTCGAGACCCAGTACTTC. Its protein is CASSLGAVETQYF.

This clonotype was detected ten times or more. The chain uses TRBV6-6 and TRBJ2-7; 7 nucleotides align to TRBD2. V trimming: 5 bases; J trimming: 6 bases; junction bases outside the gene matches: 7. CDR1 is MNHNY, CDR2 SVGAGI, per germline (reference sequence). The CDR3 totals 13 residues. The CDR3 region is CASSLKGGGEQYF. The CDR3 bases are TGTGCCAGCAGTCTAAAGGGCGGGGGCGAGCAGTACTTC.

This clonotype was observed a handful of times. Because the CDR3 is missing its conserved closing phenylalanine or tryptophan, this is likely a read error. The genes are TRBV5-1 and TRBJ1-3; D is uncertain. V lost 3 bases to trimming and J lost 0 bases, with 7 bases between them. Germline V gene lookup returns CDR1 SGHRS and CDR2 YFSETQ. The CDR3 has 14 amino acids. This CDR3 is CASSSDISGNTIYL. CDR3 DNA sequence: TGCGCCAGCAGCTCCGACATCTCTGGAAACACCATATATCTT.

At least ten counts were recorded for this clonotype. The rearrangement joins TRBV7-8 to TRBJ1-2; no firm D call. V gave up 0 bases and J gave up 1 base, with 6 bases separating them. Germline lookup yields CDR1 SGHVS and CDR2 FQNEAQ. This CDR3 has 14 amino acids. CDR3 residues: CASSLARSNYGYTF. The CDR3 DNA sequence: TGTGCCAGCAGCTTAGCGAGGAGTAACTATGGCTACACCTTC.

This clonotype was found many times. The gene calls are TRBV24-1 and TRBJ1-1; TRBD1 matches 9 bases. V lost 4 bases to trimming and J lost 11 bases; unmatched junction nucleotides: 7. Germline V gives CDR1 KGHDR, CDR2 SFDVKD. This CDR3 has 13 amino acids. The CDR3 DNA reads TGTGCCACCAGTGACAGCGGACAGGGGCGGGCTTTCTTT. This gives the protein CATSDSGQGRAFF.

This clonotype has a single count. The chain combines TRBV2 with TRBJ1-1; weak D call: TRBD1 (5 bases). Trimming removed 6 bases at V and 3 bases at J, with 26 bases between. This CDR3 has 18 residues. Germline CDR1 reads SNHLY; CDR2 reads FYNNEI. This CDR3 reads CASSSFGGWGVGDTEAFF. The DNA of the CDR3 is TGTGCCAGCAGCTCCTTCGGGGGTTGGGGGGTGGGGGACACTGAAGCTTTCTTT.

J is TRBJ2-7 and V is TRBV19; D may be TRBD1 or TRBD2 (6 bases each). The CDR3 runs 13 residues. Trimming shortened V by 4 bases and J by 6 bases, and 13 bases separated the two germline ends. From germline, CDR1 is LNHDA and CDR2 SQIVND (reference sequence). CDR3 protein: CASSTGGHFEQYF. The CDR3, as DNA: TGTGCCAGTAGTACCGGGGGACACTTCGAGCAGTACTTC.

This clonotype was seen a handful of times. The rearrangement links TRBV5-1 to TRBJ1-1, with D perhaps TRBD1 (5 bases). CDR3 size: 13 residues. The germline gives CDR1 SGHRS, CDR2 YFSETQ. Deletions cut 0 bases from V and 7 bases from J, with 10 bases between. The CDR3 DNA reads TGCGCCAGCAGCTTGGGGGGCGCGGGTGAAGCTTTCTTT. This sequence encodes CASSLGGAGEAFF.